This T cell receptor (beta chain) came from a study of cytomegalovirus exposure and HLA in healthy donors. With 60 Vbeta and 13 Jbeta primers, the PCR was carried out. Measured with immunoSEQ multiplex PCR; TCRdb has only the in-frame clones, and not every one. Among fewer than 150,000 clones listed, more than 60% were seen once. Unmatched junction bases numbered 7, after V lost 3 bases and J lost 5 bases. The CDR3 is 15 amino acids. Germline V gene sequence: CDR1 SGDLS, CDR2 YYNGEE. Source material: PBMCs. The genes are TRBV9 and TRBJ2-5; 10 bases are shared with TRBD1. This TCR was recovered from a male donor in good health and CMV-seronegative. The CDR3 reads CASSERQGAWETQYF. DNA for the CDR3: TGTGCCAGCAGCGAGAGACAGGGGGCTTGGGAGACCCAGTACTTC.